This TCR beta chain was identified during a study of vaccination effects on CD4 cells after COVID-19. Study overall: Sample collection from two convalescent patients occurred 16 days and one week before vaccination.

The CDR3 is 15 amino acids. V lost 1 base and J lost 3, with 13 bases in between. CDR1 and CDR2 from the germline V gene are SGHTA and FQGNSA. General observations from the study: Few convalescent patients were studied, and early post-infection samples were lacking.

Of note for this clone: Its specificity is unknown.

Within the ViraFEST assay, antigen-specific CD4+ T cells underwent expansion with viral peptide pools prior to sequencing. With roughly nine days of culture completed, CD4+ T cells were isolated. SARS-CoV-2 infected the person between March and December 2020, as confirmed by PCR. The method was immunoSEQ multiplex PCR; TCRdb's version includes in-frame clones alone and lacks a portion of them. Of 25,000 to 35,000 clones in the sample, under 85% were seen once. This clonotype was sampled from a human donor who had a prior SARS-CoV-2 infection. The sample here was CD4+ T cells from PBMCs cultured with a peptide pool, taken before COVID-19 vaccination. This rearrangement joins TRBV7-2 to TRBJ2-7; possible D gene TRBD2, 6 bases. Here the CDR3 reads CASSLGGLAFYEQYF. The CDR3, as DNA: TGTGCCAGCAGCTTAGGGGGTCTAGCGTTCTACGAGCAGTACTTC. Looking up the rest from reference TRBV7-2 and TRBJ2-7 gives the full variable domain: GAGVSQSPSNKVTEKGKDVELRCDPISGHTALYWYRQSLGQGLEFLIYFQGNSAPDKSGLPSDRFSAERTGGSVSTLTIQRTQQEDSAVYLCASSLGGLAFYEQYFGPGTRLTVT.